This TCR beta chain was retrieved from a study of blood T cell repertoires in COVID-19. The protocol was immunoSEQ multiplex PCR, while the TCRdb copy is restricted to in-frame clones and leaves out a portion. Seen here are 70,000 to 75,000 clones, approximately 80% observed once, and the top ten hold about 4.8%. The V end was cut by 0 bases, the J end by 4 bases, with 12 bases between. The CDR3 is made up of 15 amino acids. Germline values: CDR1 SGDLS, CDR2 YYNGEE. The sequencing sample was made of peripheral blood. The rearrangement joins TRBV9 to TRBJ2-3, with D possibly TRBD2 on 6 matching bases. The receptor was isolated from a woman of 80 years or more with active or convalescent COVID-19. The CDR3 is CASSVAGGVADTQYF. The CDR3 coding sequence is TGTGCCAGCAGCGTAGCGGGCGGGGTCGCAGATACGCAGTATTTT.